This is a list of T cell receptor beta chains from one sample in a study of shared clonotypes between healthy human individuals. The protocol was immunoSEQ multiplex PCR, while the TCRdb copy is restricted to in-frame clones and leaves out a portion. The table records millions of clones, 85% to 95% of them present only once. Sequenced sample: naive CD4+ T cells sorted from blood. The receptor source for this set is a man aged 18 to 30 in good health. The CDR3 runs from the conserved cysteine through the conserved F or W. The order of the fields is CDR3 length, D gene, J gene, V gene, clone size, CDR3 protein, CDR3 DNA. A D gene is named only where the DNA matches it firmly. Expanded clones are given a class, and other clones once, few, many or no size at all.

15	-	TRBJ1-1	TRBV18	-	CASSPPNNLNTEAFF	TGTGCCAGCTCACCACCCAATAATCTGAACACTGAAGCTTTCTTT
14	-	TRBJ2-7	TRBV11-2	-	CASSLGAGLGEQYF	TGTGCCAGCAGCTTAGGCGCGGGCTTAGGGGAGCAGTACTTC
14	TRBD2	TRBJ2-1	TRBV5-1	-	CASSSRTSGGAWFF	TGCGCCAGCAGCTCAAGGACTAGCGGGGGGGCTTGGTTCTTC
15	-	TRBJ2-5	TRBV14	once	CASSSVRGPQETQYF	TGTGCCAGCAGCTCGGTGCGGGGCCCCCAAGAGACCCAGTACTTC
15	TRBD2	TRBJ2-1	TRBV6-5	-	CASSSSGGPYNEQFF	TGTGCCAGCAGTTCCAGCGGGGGGCCTTACAATGAGCAGTTCTTC
14	TRBD1	TRBJ2-7	TRBV7-8	-	CASSPQTGSHEQYF	TGTGCCAGCAGCCCTCAGACAGGGTCCCACGAGCAGTACTTC
16	-	TRBJ2-1	TRBV5-1	-	CASTATPAGSSNEQFF	TGCGCCAGCACAGCAACCCCAGCAGGCTCGTCCAATGAGCAGTTCTTC
16	TRBD1	TRBJ2-7	TRBV11-2	-	CASRRPGTGLSYEQYF	TGTGCCAGCAGGCGTCCCGGGACAGGGCTCTCCTACGAGCAGTACTTC
14	TRBD2	TRBJ2-1	TRBV9	-	CASSPQDTGGEQFF	TGTGCCAGCAGCCCGCAAGACACGGGGGGTGAGCAGTTCTTC
16	TRBD1	TRBJ2-1	TRBV7-6	-	CASGYTGTDSYNEQFF	TGTGCCAGCGGTTATACCGGGACAGATTCCTACAATGAGCAGTTCTTC
13	-	TRBJ2-3	TRBV10-1	-	CASSRQVQGTQYF	TGCGCCAGCTCGAGACAGGTTCAGGGTACGCAGTATTTT
16	-	TRBJ2-7	TRBV21-1	-	CASSKRNAPLSYEQYF	TGTGCCAGCAGCAAAAGAAACGCACCCCTCTCCTACGAGCAGTACTTC
14	-	TRBJ1-6	TRBV5-1	few	CASSTSGPGSPLHF	TGCGCCAGCAGCACGTCAGGGCCAGGTTCACCCCTCCACTTT
14	-	TRBJ1-5	TRBV29-1	-	CSVGDLYSNQPQHF	TGCAGCGTTGGAGACCTTTATAGCAATCAGCCCCAGCATTTT
15	-	TRBJ2-1	TRBV2	-	CASLNYGEPYNEQFF	TGTGCCAGCCTGAACTATGGCGAACCTTACAATGAGCAGTTCTTC
16	TRBD2	TRBJ2-7	TRBV5-1	-	CASSLGTSGGFGEQYF	TGCGCCAGCAGCTTGGGGACTAGCGGGGGATTTGGCGAGCAGTACTTC
17	-	TRBJ2-5	TRBV5-4	-	CASSFAAALGSQETQYF	TGTGCCAGCAGCTTCGCGGCAGCACTTGGGTCCCAAGAGACCCAGTACTTC
16	-	TRBJ2-3	TRBV7-9	-	CASSLTYGGNTDTQYF	TGTGCCAGCAGCTTAACCTACGGGGGCAACACAGATACGCAGTATTTT
15	TRBD1	TRBJ1-5	TRBV27	-	CASTTTGGPPQPQHF	TGTGCCAGCACAACGACAGGGGGCCCGCCTCAGCCCCAGCATTTT
15	-	TRBJ2-2	TRBV9	once	CASSVGVLNTGELFF	TGTGCCAGCAGCGTAGGGGTTCTGAACACCGGGGAGCTGTTTTTT
15	TRBD1	TRBJ2-7	TRBV18	-	CASSPPRQGSYEQYF	TGTGCCAGCTCACCACCGCGACAGGGATCCTACGAGCAGTACTTC
15	TRBD1	TRBJ1-1	TRBV10-3	-	CAISESPGTGTEAFF	TGTGCCATCAGTGAGTCCCCTGGGACAGGCACTGAAGCTTTCTTT
13	-	TRBJ1-1	TRBV15	-	CATSRDSNTEAFF	TGTGCCACCAGCAGAGATAGCAACACTGAAGCTTTCTTT
15	-	TRBJ2-2	TRBV2	-	CASSEGTLNTGELFF	TGTGCCAGCAGTGAGGGGACCTTGAACACCGGGGAGCTGTTTTTT
14	TRBD1	TRBJ2-7	TRBV10-3	-	CASTGDREGSEQYF	TGTGCCTCGACGGGGGACAGGGAGGGCTCCGAGCAGTACTTC
15	-	TRBJ2-3	TRBV6-6	-	CASSMAATKGDTQYF	TGTGCCAGCAGTATGGCAGCAACGAAAGGGGATACGCAGTATTTT
15	-	TRBJ2-7	TRBV28	-	CASSLGGGFSYEQYF	TGTGCCAGCAGTTTAGGCGGGGGCTTCTCCTACGAGCAGTACTTC
14	-	TRBJ2-1	TRBV5-1	-	CASSPGAVVNEQFF	TGCGCCAGCAGCCCGGGGGCTGTAGTCAATGAGCAGTTCTTC
15	-	TRBJ2-7	TRBV5-8	-	CASSFKGGSSYEQYF	TGTGCCAGCAGCTTCAAGGGGGGGAGCTCCTACGAGCAGTACTTC
15	TRBD1	TRBJ1-6	TRBV11-2	-	CASSSLTGNNSPLHF	TGTGCCAGCAGCTCTCTGACAGGGAATAATTCACCCCTCCACTTT
14	-	TRBJ2-1	TRBV18	few	CASSPQNQLNEQFF	TGTGCCAGCTCACCACAGAATCAATTAAATGAGCAGTTCTTC